The sequence of this T cell receptor beta chain was determined in a study of T-cell reconstitution after alpha-beta-depleted transplantation in children. Unique molecular identifiers were used in preparing the TCRbeta library. MiXCR, applied by TCRdb to the PCR reads, yields one record per CDR3 protein. The table lists about 610,000 distinct CDR3 sequences, about 10% of them singletons. The length of the CDR3 is 17 residues. V shed 0 bases and J 6 bases; nucleotides not matched to a gene: 6. Germline V CDR1 and CDR2: DFQATT, SNEGSKA (reference sequence). This clonotype was seen only once. The input for sequencing was PBMCs from the stem cell graft donor, taken from the stem cell graft. The V gene is TRBV20-1, the J gene TRBJ2-2; 14 bases map to TRBD2. The TCR sequence derives from a human donor who donated a stem cell graft to a child with acute myeloid leukemia. The CDR3: CSARDIAGLAGAGELFF. Written as DNA, the CDR3 is TGCAGTGCTAGAGATATCGCGGGACTAGCGGGAGCCGGGGAGCTGTTTTTT.